One sample yielded the 32 T cell receptor beta chains listed below, sequenced in a study of glioma-infiltrating T cells. TCR alpha and beta CDR3 regions were amplified from RNA using iRepertoire nested multiplex PCR. TCRdb ran MiXCR on the multiplex PCR reads and lists one entry per CDR3 protein. The sample shows around 99,000 distinct CDR3 sequences, 25% to 30% of them seen only once. The specimen sequenced was glioma tissue, nonneoplastic brain tissue, or PBMCs (not recorded which). Receptors originate from a human donor with low-grade glioma or glioblastoma, undergoing nonglioma brain surgery, or in good health (not recorded which).

This clonotype was recorded at least ten times. The rearrangement joins TRBV7-9 to TRBJ1-2; 9 bases align to TRBD1. Per the germline V gene, CDR1 is SEHNR and CDR2 is FQNEAQ (reference sequence). This CDR3 contains 14 residues. Germline trimming cut 4 bases from V and 0 bases from J; bases unmatched to any gene: 0. The DNA of the CDR3 is TGTGCCAGCAGCTGGACAGGGGCTAACTATGGCTACACCTTC. Its protein product is CASSWTGANYGYTF.

On this clonotype: Given a much more abundant clone one base away, this may be a read error. The chain recombines TRBV29-1 with TRBJ2-1; the D gene is possibly TRBD1 (5 bases). CDR3 size: 11 residues. The V and J ends lost 4 bases and 10 bases respectively, with 11 bases between them. Germline V gene data show CDR1 as SQVTM and CDR2 as ANQGSEA. The CDR3: CSVGQRYEQFF. The CDR3 DNA follows: TGCAGCGTTGGACAGCGCTACGAGCAGTTCTTC.

This clonotype was detected only a few times. The V and J genes are TRBV12-3 or TRBV12-4 and TRBJ2-7, with 7 bases identical to TRBD1. J lost 2 bases, V lost 5 bases, and 9 bases had no gene match. The CDR3 sequence is 15 residues long. The CDR3 nucleotides read TGTGCCAGCAGTCCCAACAGGGGTCTAGCCTACGAGCAGTACTTC. It codes for CASSPNRGLAYEQYF.

This clonotype was detected many times. This chain joins TRBV7-2 and TRBJ1-4; TRBD1 is a possible D gene (5 bases). This CDR3 is 17 amino acids long. V was cut by 5 bases and J by 0 bases, with 16 bases left in between. Germline CDR1 reads SGHTA; CDR2 reads FQGNSA. CDR3 region: CASSRPPRAATNEKLFF. CDR3 nucleotides: TGTGCCAGCAGCCGGCCGCCCAGGGCTGCAACTAATGAAAAACTGTTTTTT.

The rearrangement joins TRBV7-9 to TRBJ2-1; no reliable D call. Germline loops: CDR1 SEHNR, CDR2 FQNEAQ (reference sequence). The CDR3 is 17 amino acids. The V and J ends lost 1 base and 3 bases respectively, with 16 bases between them. The CDR3 region has the DNA TGTGCCAGCAGCTTAGAAAGGCAGCTCACTATCTACAATGAGCAGTTCTTC. Protein product: CASSLERQLTIYNEQFF.

Turning to this clonotype: A clone one base away is much larger, so this may be a read error. The final CDR3 position lacks the conserved phenylalanine or tryptophan, pointing to a likely read error. This chain joins TRBV29-1 and TRBJ1-2; D is undetermined. V dropped 5 bases and J dropped 8 bases, with 15 bases sitting between them. CDR1 is SQVTM and CDR2 is ANQGSEA in the germline V gene. The CDR3 has 12 residues. CDR3 protein: CSVSRSLGGYTL. The CDR3 DNA sequence: TGCAGCGTTTCCCGTTCCCTTGGGGGCTACACCCTC.

This clonotype has a count of ten or more. The chain recombines TRBV6-2 or TRBV6-3 with TRBJ1-2, with no clear D. Germline V gene lookup returns CDR1 MNHEY and CDR2 SVGEGT. The CDR3 is 14 amino acids. Deletions cut 6 bases from V and 2 bases from J, with 13 bases between. CDR3 in amino acids: CASSGPEGNYGYTF. The CDR3 nucleotides read TGTGCCAGCAGCGGGCCCGAGGGAAACTATGGCTACACCTTC.

About this clonotype: Given a much more abundant clone one base away, this may be a read error. The final CDR3 position lacks the conserved phenylalanine or tryptophan, pointing to a likely read error. This sequence joins TRBV4-2 and TRBJ1-5, with TRBD1 as a possible D gene (5 bases). Looked up from germline, CDR1 is LGHNA and CDR2 is YNFKEQ. This CDR3 is built from 16 residues. Trimming stripped 0 bases from V and 4 bases from J, with 13 bases between. The CDR3, as DNA: TGTGCCAGCAGCCAAGAGAGGAGGGAGGGGAATCAGCCCCAGCATTAT. Residues: CASSQERREGNQPQHY.

The chain joins TRBV7-2 to TRBJ2-7; the D gene is possibly TRBD1 (6 bases). Deletions cut 1 base from V and 2 bases from J, with 6 bases between. This CDR3 has 13 residues. Germline loops: CDR1 SGHTA, CDR2 FQGNSA. The CDR3 loop is CASSLEGAYEQYF. CDR3 DNA: TGTGCCAGCAGCTTAGAGGGGGCCTACGAGCAGTACTTC.

The chain is built from TRBV6-2 or TRBV6-3 and TRBJ2-1, with a tentative D call TRBD1 (5 bases). Germline loops: CDR1 MNHEY, CDR2 SVGEGT. This CDR3 has 12 residues. The CDR3 loop reads CATIKGYNEQFF. The DNA of the CDR3 is TGTGCAACAATAAAGGGGTACAATGAGCAGTTCTTC.

The chain carries TRBV5-1 and TRBJ1-1; 8 bases agree with TRBD1. Germline V CDR1 and CDR2: SGHRS, YFSETQ. With V trimmed by 6 bases and J by 4 bases, 8 bases remained unmatched. This CDR3 contains 14 residues. The CDR3 bases are TGCGCCAGCACCTCTTCGGACAGGGTCACTGAAGCTTTCTTT. Translated, it gives CASTSSDRVTEAFF.

Worth noting for this clonotype: This sequence may be a read error, since a much larger clone differs from it by one base. V is TRBV19 and J is TRBJ1-6; D not certain. Germline CDR1 is LNHDA and CDR2 is SQIVND (reference sequence). This CDR3 is 14 amino acids long. The CDR3 coding sequence is TGTGCCAGTAGTATAACGGTCTCGAATTCACCCATCCACTTT. It yields the protein CASSITVSNSPIHF.

The chain combines TRBV11-2 with TRBJ1-5; D gene ambiguous. Germline CDR1 reads SGHAT; CDR2 reads FQNNGV. CDR3 size: 15 residues. V lost 5 bases to trimming and J lost 6 bases, with 17 bases between them. The CDR3 is CASSGLGAGSQPQHF. The CDR3 DNA sequence: TGTGCCAGCAGCGGGCTCGGAGCCGGCAGTCAGCCCCAGCATTTT. Full variable domain (remainder filled in from reference TRBV11-2 and TRBJ1-5): EAGVAQSPRYKIIEKRQSVAFWCNPISGHATLYWYQQILGQGPKLLIQFQNNGVVDDSQLPKDRFSAERLKGVDSTLKIQPAKLEDSAVYLCASSGLGAGSQPQHFGDGTRLSIL.

This clonotype was seen repeatedly, ten times or more. The chain uses TRBV6-2 or TRBV6-3 and TRBJ2-1, with 7 positions matching TRBD1. Germline V gene data show CDR1 as MNHEY and CDR2 as SVGEGT. The J segment lost 4 bases and the V segment lost 7 bases, leaving 4 bases of the junction unmatched. The CDR3 sequence is 13 residues long. The CDR3 is CASKAGGYNEQFF. CDR3 coding DNA: TGTGCCAGCAAGGCAGGGGGTTACAATGAGCAGTTCTTC.

This clonotype occurred many times. The J gene is TRBJ2-7, the V gene TRBV19, with TRBD2 identical over 7 bases. In germline, CDR1 is LNHDA, CDR2 SQIVND (reference sequence). J gave up 6 bases and V 4 bases, and 6 bases lay outside the gene matches. The length of the CDR3 is 13 residues. The CDR3 coding sequence is TGTGCCAGTAGTACCCGGGAGGCCCGCGAGCAGTACTTC. It yields the protein CASSTREAREQYF.

This clonotype was recorded many times. The chain is built from TRBV6-2 or TRBV6-3 and TRBJ1-1; D is perhaps TRBD1 (5 bases). Germline V gives CDR1 MNHEY, CDR2 SVGEGT. The CDR3 is 17 amino acids. V dropped 6 bases and J dropped 0 bases, with 20 bases sitting between them. CDR3 amino acids: CASRTPHIRVLNTEAFF. DNA of the CDR3: TGTGCCAGCAGGACCCCCCACATCAGGGTCCTGAACACTGAAGCTTTCTTT.

This clonotype was seen at least ten times. CDR3: CSARGLAGGTPSTDTQYF. CDR3 nucleotide sequence: TGCAGTGCTAGAGGACTAGCGGGAGGAACTCCTAGCACAGATACGCAGTATTTT. The chain uses TRBV20-1 and TRBJ2-3, with TRBD2 identical over 13 bases. Germline values: CDR1 DFQATT, CDR2 SNEGSKA (reference sequence). The length of the CDR3 is 18 residues. The ends lost 1 base at V and 0 bases at J; junction bases unmatched: 7.

This rearrangement joins TRBV12-3 or TRBV12-4 to TRBJ1-1; D is ambiguous. The CDR3 length is 10 residues. V shed 5 bases and J shed 4 bases, with 2 bases lying between them. CDR3 bases: TGTGCCAGCAGTGGCACTGAAGCTTTCTTT. Translating gives CASSGTEAFF.

V and J are TRBV11-1 and TRBJ2-2; D not resolved. V gave up 7 bases and J gave up 3 bases, with 18 bases separating them. There are 16 residues in the CDR3. The germline CDR1 and CDR2 sequences are SGHAT and FQDESV (reference sequence). The chain's CDR3 is CASMGRSGRDTGELFF. DNA of the CDR3: TGTGCCAGCATGGGCAGATCAGGTCGAGACACCGGGGAGCTGTTTTTT.

Of note for this clonotype: The conserved phenylalanine or tryptophan is not found at the CDR3 terminus, so this likely reflects a read error. V and J are TRBV27 and TRBJ1-2, with D unresolved. This CDR3 is built from 12 residues. CDR1 and CDR2 from the germline V gene are MNHEY and SMNVEV (reference sequence). Between the trimmed V and J ends, which lost 4 bases and 7 bases, there was a span of 10 bases. CDR3 sequence reads: CASSSTRSGYTY. CDR3 sequence (DNA): TGTGCCAGCAGTTCGACCAGGTCTGGCTACACCTAC.

This sequence joins TRBV7-3 and TRBJ2-3, with 7 bases aligning to TRBD2. The length of the CDR3 is 16 residues. The germline V gene has CDR1 SGHTA and CDR2 FQGTGA. The V gene end was trimmed by 2 bases and the J gene end by 3 bases; junction bases not matched to a gene: 8. CDR3 sequence reads: CASSLGAGVVTDTQYF. The CDR3 DNA reads as TGTGCCAGCAGCTTAGGGGCGGGAGTCGTAACAGATACGCAGTATTTT.

This clonotype was counted many times. J is TRBJ2-7 and V is TRBV6-1; D not resolved. Germline V gene lookup returns CDR1 MNHNS and CDR2 SASEGT. Trimming pared 6 bases from V and 3 bases from J, leaving 3 bases between. The CDR3 extends over 10 amino acids. Here the CDR3 reads CASRDYEQYF. DNA of the CDR3: TGTGCCAGCAGGGACTACGAGCAGTACTTC.

V and J are TRBV6-5 and TRBJ2-7; 8 nucleotides match TRBD2. J was trimmed by 5 bases and V by 2 bases; bases with no gene match: 8. The germline V gene has CDR1 MNHEY and CDR2 SVGAGI. CDR3 size: 15 residues. The CDR3 DNA is TGTGCCAGCAGTTACGCGGGGGGCTCCTACAACGAGCAGTACTTC. Its protein is CASSYAGGSYNEQYF.

In this sample, this clonotype turned up a few times. The DNA for the CDR3 is TGTGCCAGCAGTTGGGGAATTGGGAGCAATCAGCCCCAGCATTTT. Translation gives CASSWGIGSNQPQHF. J is TRBJ1-5 and V is TRBV12-3 or TRBV12-4; no reliable D call. Trimming pared 4 bases from V and 1 base from J, leaving 11 bases between. CDR3 size: 15 residues.

As for this clonotype: A clone one base away is much larger, so this may be a read error. CDR3 DNA: TGCAGCGTTAGGCGTACAGGGCTCAACTATGGCTACACCTTC. The encoded protein is CSVRRTGLNYGYTF. The chain combines TRBV29-1 with TRBJ1-2, with D maybe TRBD1 (6 bases). Trimming removed 5 bases from V and 2 bases from J, with 15 bases in between. Germline V gives CDR1 SQVTM, CDR2 ANQGSEA. The CDR3 consists of 14 residues. The variable domain in full, with the rest retrieved from reference TRBV29-1 and TRBJ1-2, is SAVISQKPSRDICQRGTSLTIQCQVDSQVTMMFWYRQQPGQSLTLIATANQGSEATYESGFVIDKFPISRPNLTFSTLTVSNMSPEDSSIYLCSVRRTGLNYGYTFGSGTRLTVV.

This clonotype occurred many times. The V gene is TRBV7-2, the J gene TRBJ2-1; D may be TRBD2 (5 bases). Trimming pared 7 bases from V and 2 bases from J, leaving 15 bases between. The CDR3 contains 15 residues. Germline CDR1 is SGHTA and CDR2 is FQGNSA. The CDR3 nucleotides read TGTGCCAGCATCCAAGGGCGGGTGACCTACAATGAGCAGTTCTTC. The encoded protein is CASIQGRVTYNEQFF.

The CDR3 here is CASSQTVAATQYF. The CDR3 bases are TGCGCCAGCAGCCAAACGGTCGCAGCAACCCAGTACTTC. The rearrangement joins TRBV4-1 to TRBJ2-5; D unclear. The V and J ends lost 2 bases and 8 bases respectively, with 12 bases between them. This CDR3 region has 13 residues. CDR1 and CDR2 (germline): MGHRA, YSYEKL.

With respect to this clonotype: This is likely a read error, given that the CDR3 carries no conserved phenylalanine or tryptophan at its end. No DNA is shown, since the ends of the CDR3 on it are uncertain; the CDR3 is the one TCRdb lists. This chain joins TRBV20-1 and TRBJ2-1. Germline V CDR1 and CDR2: DFQATT, SNEGSKA (reference sequence). The length of the CDR3 is 12 amino acids, counting both ends. CDR3 in amino acids: CSAKNRVDKKFL.

This clonotype was recorded many times. The CDR3 here is CSVAGGADYGYTF. CDR3 nucleotide sequence: TGCAGCGTTGCCGGGGGGGCAGACTATGGCTACACCTTC. The genes are TRBV29-1 and TRBJ1-2; perhaps TRBD1 as D (6 bases). Germline V lookup: CDR1 SQVTM, CDR2 ANQGSEA. V was clipped by 4 bases and J by 3 bases, with 12 bases between them. The CDR3 is 13 amino acids.

This clonotype has ten or more counts. For the CDR3, the DNA is TGCAGTGCTACCCCGAGCTCCTACAATGAGCAGTTCTTC. It specifies CSATPSSYNEQFF. The chain couples TRBV20-1 to TRBJ2-1, with D hard to call. The CDR3 extends over 13 amino acids. Germline assignment: CDR1 DFQATT and CDR2 SNEGSKA (reference sequence). Trimming cost V 4 bases and J 0 bases, with 7 bases left between them.

Worth noting for this clonotype: At one of its ends the junction is not consistent with the germline gene, which may arise from a read error. The V call is TRBV6-2 or TRBV6-3, the J call TRBJ2-3, with a weak D call TRBD2 (7 bases). CDR3 length: 15 residues. CDR1 and CDR2 from the germline V gene are MNHEY and SVGEGT. The CDR3 DNA reads TGTACCAGCAGTTACGGGGGGCCGTTCACAGATACGCAGTACTTT. It codes for CTSSYGGPFTDTQYF.

The chain is built from TRBV12-3 or TRBV12-4 and TRBJ2-7; 8 bases are shared with TRBD2. The CDR3 contains 15 residues. Germline trimming cut 7 bases from V and 1 base from J; bases unmatched to any gene: 9. Written as DNA, the CDR3 is TGTGCCAGCACCTATAGCGGGATGCCTTCCTACGAGCAGTACTTC. This translates into CASTYSGMPSYEQYF.